This TCR beta chain derives from a study of cytomegalovirus exposure and HLA in healthy donors. General study results and limits: Clonal expansion, a later analysis showed, was greater in HLA-associated TCR beta chains than in equally common others.

PCR employed 60 Vbeta and 13 Jbeta primers. TCRdb keeps only in-frame clones here, not all; method: immunoSEQ multiplex PCR. The profile shows 160,000 or so clones, 80% of them singletons. CDR1 MDHEN and CDR2 SYDVKM come from the germline V gene. This CDR3 region has 13 residues. Losses at the gene ends were 7 bases for V and 1 base for J; bases not matched to a gene: 2. A note on this clone: Its matching antigen is unknown.

The sequenced sample was PBMCs. This sequence was found in a woman between 45 and 65 years old in good health and CMV-seronegative. The rearrangement joins TRBV28 to TRBJ2-3; 7 bases are a match to TRBD2. CDR3 region: CASTLAGTDTQYF. The CDR3 coding sequence is TGTGCCAGCACGCTAGCGGGCACAGATACGCAGTATTTT.